This entry features one T cell receptor beta chain sequence. Its antigen is undetermined. This record comes from a study of identifying expanded T cells in peripheral blood. Study results and caveats: Technical replicates showed roughly 1.2 changed clones; roughly two weeks 15 to 20; four weeks 19. Variance in clone template counts between roughly 2-week samples significantly increased with total template count across all healthy donors.

Collection occurred without any documented infections or immune events in donors. Only in-frame clones appear in the TCRdb table, and some are missing; sequencing was by immunoSEQ multiplex PCR. Among tens of thousands of clones listed, approximately 88% were seen once. Trimming took off 3 bases at V and 0 bases at J, with 9 bases between the two ends. The CDR3 covers 14 residues. Per germline, CDR1 LNHNV and CDR2 YYDKDF (reference sequence). This chain uses TRBV15 with TRBJ2-7; D is undetermined. The source is a person between 18 and 75 years old in good health. What was sequenced was blood. The CDR3 coding sequence is TGTGCCACCAGCAGGGACGTATACTCCTACGAGCAGTACTTC. It encodes CATSRDVYSYEQYF.